This T cell receptor (beta chain) came from a study of OX40 agonist ivuxolimab in advanced cancers. Study-wide background: Head and neck, renal cell, melanoma or hepatocellular carcinoma were the cancers that dose-escalation patients had. General observations from the study: Both CD4+ and CD8+ T cell populations in blood had undergone clonal expansion by week 6 at 0.1 to 3.0 mg/kg.

Trimming took off 3 bases at V and 4 bases at J, with 15 bases between the two ends. The CDR3 is made up of 15 amino acids. From germline, CDR1 is LGHNT and CDR2 FRNRAP. In regard to this clone: Its cognate antigen is unknown.

The method was immunoSEQ multiplex PCR; TCRdb's version includes in-frame clones alone and lacks a portion of them. The profile covers more than 50,000 clones, with 91% appearing a single time and around 12% taken by the ten largest. The chain has TRBV12-5 and TRBJ2-5; D call uncertain. This receptor was taken from an adult with an advanced solid tumor such as melanoma, head and neck, liver or kidney cancer. This material consisted of CD4+ or CD8+ T cells sorted from blood, taken in a trial of the OX40 agonist ivuxolimab. The CDR3 loop reads CASGLGQFWGETQYF. CDR3 coding DNA: TGTGCTAGTGGTTTAGGGCAGTTTTGGGGAGAGACCCAGTACTTC.